The T cell receptor beta chain described here comes from a study of human T cells and chemical hapten exposure. Study-wide context: Among samples, TCR yields varied mainly because of small differences in pooled library volume.

This clonotype came up a few times. Library construction involved attaching unique molecular identifiers to individual cDNA molecules, which allowed quantitative, reproducible TCR counting. Via MiXCR, TCRdb re-called the RACE reads, giving one row per CDR3 protein. This sample has more than 85,000 distinct CDR3 sequences, with 7.5% to 9.5% found just once. The germline gives CDR1 LNHDA, CDR2 SQIVND (reference sequence). V was shortened by 10 bases and J by 2 bases, with 17 bases between the two germline ends. The CDR3 length is 14 residues. Time point given: pre-sensitization, week 0. Treatment: therapeutic diphenylcyclopropenone sensitization with weekly scalp DPC.

The genes are TRBV19 and TRBJ1-2; maybe TRBD1 (5 bases). The TCR sequence derives from a man aged 40-55 years with alopecia areata. Some clones in this sample may be carry-over from other donors' samples. The sequenced sample was whole blood, obtained in connection with sensitization to the hapten diphenylcyclopropenone (DPC). This CDR3 is CATKSGQGNYGYTF. Here the CDR3 DNA reads TGTGCCACCAAGAGCGGCCAGGGCAACTATGGCTACACCTTC.